Included here is one T cell receptor (beta chain) sequence, with context. The antigen remains undetermined. V was shortened by 6 bases and J by 7 bases, with 15 bases between the two germline ends. The CDR3 consists of 13 residues. Germline lookup yields CDR1 KGHSH and CDR2 LQKENI. The data stem from a study of early T cells in non-severe SARS-CoV-2 infection. Study background: Unsorted whole blood bulk RNA was sequenced, with unpaired chains.

The protocol attached unique molecular identifiers to individual cDNA molecules. One entry per CDR3 protein results from TCRdb running MiXCR on the 5' RACE reads. Among 75,000 to 80,000 distinct CDR3 sequences listed, about 11% were seen once. Study conclusions and caveats: Private and CD4 specificities were missed by VDJdb matching, which favored anti-spike CD8 responses.

The TCR was taken from an adult who was a healthcare worker with PCR-confirmed SARS-CoV-2 infection or an uninfected control (not recorded which). Sequences were derived from whole blood, sampled at baseline. The chain links TRBV18 to TRBJ1-1; D might be TRBD1 (5 bases). The DNA for the CDR3 is TGTGCCAGCTCTATGGGGGGTAGGGATGAAGCTTTCTTT. Translation: CASSMGGRDEAFF.